Listed here is a single TCR beta chain. The data derive from a study of blood T cell repertoires in COVID-19. Study-wide context: Sources were T cells, B-cell-depleted T cells, or PBMCs; the material itself was cDNA or gDNA.

Source study methods: Reference gene primer amplification gave nucleated cell count estimates. Clones were sequenced by immunoSEQ multiplex PCR, and TCRdb holds only the in-frame ones, with some missing. V, J and clone size reflect that table, while D and trimming were determined from the DNA. The sample consists of more than 95,000 clones, about 81% of them appearing once. Trimming took off 3 bases at V and 2 bases at J, with 14 bases between the two ends. The CDR3 is 15 amino acids. Germline V gene sequence: CDR1 LGHNT, CDR2 FRNRAP. The rearrangement joins TRBV12-5 to TRBJ2-7, with D maybe TRBD2 (5 bases). The sequencing input was peripheral blood. The source is a woman between 45 and 60 years old with acute or convalescent COVID-19. The DNA of the CDR3 is TGTGCTAGTGGTTTCGGGATGGATTTCACCTACGAGCAGTACTTC. Its translation is CASGFGMDFTYEQYF.